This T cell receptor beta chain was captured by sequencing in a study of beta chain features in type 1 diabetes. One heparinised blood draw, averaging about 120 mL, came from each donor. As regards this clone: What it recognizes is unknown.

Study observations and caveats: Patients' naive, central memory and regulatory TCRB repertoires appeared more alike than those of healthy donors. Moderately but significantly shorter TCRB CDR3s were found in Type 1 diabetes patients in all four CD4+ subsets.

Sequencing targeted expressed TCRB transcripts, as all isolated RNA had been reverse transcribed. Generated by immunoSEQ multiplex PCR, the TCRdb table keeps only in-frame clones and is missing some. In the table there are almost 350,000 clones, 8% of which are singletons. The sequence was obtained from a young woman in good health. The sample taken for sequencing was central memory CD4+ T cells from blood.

CDR3 in amino acids: CASSLRRDRYEQYF. CDR3 in DNA: TGTGCCAGCAGCTTGAGAAGGGACCGCTACGAGCAGTACTTC. This chain uses TRBV5-8 with TRBJ2-7; D might be TRBD1 or TRBD2, each matching 5 bases. The CDR3 extends over 14 amino acids. V lost 1 base, J lost 3 bases, and 11 bases lay in between. CDR1 and CDR2 (germline): SGHTS, YDEGEE.